This TCR beta chain was sequenced in a study of molecular identifiers for immune sequencing clone quantification. The CDR3 has 15 residues. TCRdb processed the PCR reads anew with MiXCR; each CDR3 protein has one entry. The sample holds about 500,000 distinct CDR3 sequences, roughly 24% seen once. For this clonotype: The junction shows a germline mismatch at one end, possibly a read error.

V usage is TRBV12-3 or TRBV12-4 and J usage is TRBJ1-5; 8 nucleotides line up with TRBD1. This sequence was found in a human donor in good health. Some libraries in this study had Jurkat cell RNA spiked in. Sequencing used naive CD8+ T cells from blood, with Jurkat cell RNA spiked in. Subset denoted: FACS-sorted CD8+CD4-CCR7+CD45RA+ naive T cells. Here the CDR3 reads CASSLGQGLFQPQHF. In nucleotides, the CDR3 is TGTGCCAGCAGCTTAGGACAGGGTCTTTTTCAGCCCCAGCATTTT.